These T cell receptor beta chains were read from a single sample in a study of monozygotic twins with inflammatory bowel disease. TCRdb reprocessed the 5' RACE reads; each CDR3 protein has one entry and no DNA is given. The sample table includes over 110,000 distinct CDR3 sequences. Sequenced sample: blood. The source of these receptors is a human donor with ulcerative colitis or Crohn's disease, or a healthy co-twin of an affected twin (not recorded which). Both conserved end residues are part of each CDR3. Each record gives: J gene, V gene, CDR3 protein.

J: TRBJ1-3
V: TRBV25-1
CDR3: CASSEGRSYGNTIYF

J: TRBJ2-5
V: TRBV4-2
CDR3: CASSQDKASDRGIPGGQETQYF

J: TRBJ1-6
V: TRBV5-1
CDR3: CASSPEPQGNGSPLHF

J: TRBJ1-2
V: TRBV30
CDR3: CAWSVSRGFYYGYTF

J: TRBJ1-1
V: TRBV7-6
CDR3: CASSSVDGGYAFF

J: TRBJ2-7
V: TRBV18
CDR3: CASSKGASYEQYF

J: TRBJ2-2
V: TRBV11-2
CDR3: CASSGTTGDETGELFF

J: TRBJ1-1
V: TRBV15
CDR3: CATSRAGAAEAFF

J: TRBJ1-4
V: TRBV12-3/TRBV12-4
CDR3: CASSRRQAEKLFF

J: TRBJ1-1
V: TRBV5-1
CDR3: CASSIAAVLNTEAFF

J: TRBJ2-1
V: TRBV9
CDR3: CASSVLGTSKNEQFF

J: TRBJ2-7
V: TRBV5-1
CDR3: CASSSEAGAYEQYF

J: TRBJ2-6
V: TRBV12-3/TRBV12-4
CDR3: CASSPRWANVLTF

J: TRBJ2-1
V: TRBV4-3
CDR3: CASSQEDSSYNEQFF

J: TRBJ2-3
V: TRBV4-3
CDR3: CASSQEGDTDTQYF

J: TRBJ1-1
V: TRBV19
CDR3: CASGPLPGITEAFF

J: TRBJ1-1
V: TRBV5-1
CDR3: CASSLEVGPDEAFF

J: TRBJ2-7
V: TRBV5-1
CDR3: CASSGGGSYEQYF

J: TRBJ2-1
V: TRBV12-3/TRBV12-4
CDR3: CASSPTSGGALQFF

J: TRBJ2-1
V: TRBV13
CDR3: CASQGMGYNEQFF

J: TRBJ2-1
V: TRBV6-5
CDR3: CASSYNRGDNEQFF

J: TRBJ2-5
V: TRBV5-1
CDR3: CASRRGTGGFLETQYF

J: TRBJ2-3
V: TRBV5-4
CDR3: CASSVEGRGAVGTDTQYF

J: TRBJ2-7
V: TRBV20-1
CDR3: CSAYQSGTYTYEQYF

J: TRBJ1-4
V: TRBV7-9
CDR3: CASSLGGTSNEKLFF